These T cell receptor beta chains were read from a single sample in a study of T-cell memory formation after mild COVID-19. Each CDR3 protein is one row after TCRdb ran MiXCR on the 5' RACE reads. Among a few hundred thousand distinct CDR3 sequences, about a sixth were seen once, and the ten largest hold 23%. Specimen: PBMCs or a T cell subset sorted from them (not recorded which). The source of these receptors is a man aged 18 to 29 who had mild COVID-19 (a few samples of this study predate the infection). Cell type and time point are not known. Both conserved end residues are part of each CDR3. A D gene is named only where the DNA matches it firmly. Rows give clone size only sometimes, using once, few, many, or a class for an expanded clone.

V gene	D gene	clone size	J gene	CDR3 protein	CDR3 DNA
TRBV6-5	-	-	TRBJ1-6	CASRPDSRPGYNSPLHF	TGTGCCAGCAGACCCGACAGCCGCCCAGGGTATAATTCACCCCTCCACTTT
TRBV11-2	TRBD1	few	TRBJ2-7	CASSLDLGTGRYEQYF	TGTGCCAGCAGCTTAGATCTCGGGACAGGGCGATACGAGCAGTACTTC
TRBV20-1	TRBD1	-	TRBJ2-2	CSALDRGRNTGELFF	TGCAGTGCTCTCGACAGGGGGAGGAACACCGGGGAGCTGTTTTTT
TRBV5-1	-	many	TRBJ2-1	CASSGDGSSYNEQFF	TGCGCCAGCAGCGGCGACGGGAGCTCCTACAATGAGCAGTTCTTC
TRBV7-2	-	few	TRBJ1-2	CASSLTGRPGYTF	TGTGCCAGCAGCTTAACGGGGAGGCCCGGCTACACCTTC
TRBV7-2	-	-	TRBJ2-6	CASSLTWGSGANVLTF	TGTGCCAGCAGCTTAACATGGGGCTCTGGGGCCAACGTCCTGACTTTC
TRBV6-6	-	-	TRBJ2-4	CASSWGDKNIQYF	TGTGCCAGCTCATGGGGGGACAAAAACATTCAGTACTTC
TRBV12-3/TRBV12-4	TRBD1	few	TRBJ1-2	CASSSGTGGRTF	TGTGCCAGCAGTTCCGGGACAGGGGGCAGGACCTTC
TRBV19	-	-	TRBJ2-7	CASSPVAGGAYEQYF	TGTGCCAGTAGTCCGGTGGCTGGAGGGGCCTACGAGCAGTACTTC
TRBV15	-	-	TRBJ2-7	CATSRDPTHEQYF	TGTGCCACCAGCAGAGATCCGACGCACGAGCAGTACTTC
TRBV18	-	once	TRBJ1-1	CASSPWVGDGGGTEAFF	TGTGCCAGCTCACCCTGGGTAGGGGATGGAGGGGGCACTGAAGCTTTCTTT
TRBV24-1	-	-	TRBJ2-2	CATSDVAPNSGTGELFF	TGTGCCACCAGTGATGTCGCGCCGAACAGTGGCACCGGGGAGCTGTTTTTT
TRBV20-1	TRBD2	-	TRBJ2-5	CSARLAGVGETQYF	TGCAGTGCAAGGCTCGCGGGGGTTGGGGAGACCCAGTACTTC
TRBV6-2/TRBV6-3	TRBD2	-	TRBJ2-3	CASSAASGSTDTQYF	TGTGCCAGCAGTGCCGCTAGCGGGAGCACAGATACGCAGTATTTT
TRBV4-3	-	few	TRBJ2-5	CASSQESAEETQYF	TGCGCCAGCAGCCAAGAGTCAGCGGAAGAGACCCAGTACTTC
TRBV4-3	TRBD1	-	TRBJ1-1	CASSPRQGKEAFF	TGCGCCAGCAGCCCGCGACAGGGGAAGGAAGCTTTCTTT
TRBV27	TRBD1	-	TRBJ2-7	CASSLGTGTVGYYEQYF	TGTGCCAGCAGTTTAGGGACCGGGACAGTGGGCTACTACGAGCAGTACTTC
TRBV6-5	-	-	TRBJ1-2	CATTRTPGPINYGYTF	TGTGCCACCACACGAACACCGGGACCGATTAACTATGGCTACACCTTC